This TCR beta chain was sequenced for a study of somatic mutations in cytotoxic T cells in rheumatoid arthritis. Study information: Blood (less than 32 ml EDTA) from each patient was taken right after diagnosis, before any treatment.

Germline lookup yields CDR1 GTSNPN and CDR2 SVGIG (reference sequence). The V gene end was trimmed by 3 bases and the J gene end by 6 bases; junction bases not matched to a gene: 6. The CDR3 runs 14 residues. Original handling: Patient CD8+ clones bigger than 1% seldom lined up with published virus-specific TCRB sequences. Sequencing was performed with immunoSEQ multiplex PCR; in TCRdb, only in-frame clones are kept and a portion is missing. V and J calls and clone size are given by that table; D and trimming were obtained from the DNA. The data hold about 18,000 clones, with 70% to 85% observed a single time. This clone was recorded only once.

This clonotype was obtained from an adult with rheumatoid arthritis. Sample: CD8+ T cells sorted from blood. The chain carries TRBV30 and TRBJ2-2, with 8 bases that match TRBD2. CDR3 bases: TGTGCCTGGAGCGCAGGGACTAGGTCCGGGGAGCTGTTTTTT. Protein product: CAWSAGTRSGELFF.